One and the same sample provided the 32 T cell receptor beta chains below, sequenced in a study of cytomegalovirus exposure and HLA in healthy donors. 13 Jbeta primers and 60 Vbeta primers were used for the PCR. TCRdb's copy holds only in-frame clones and misses some; the assay was immunoSEQ multiplex PCR. The sample contains some 150,000 clones, roughly 65% of which appear only once. Sequences were obtained from PBMCs. The source of these receptors is a man between 60 and 75 years old in good health and CMV-seronegative.

This clone has a handful of counts. The V gene is TRBV2, the J gene TRBJ1-1; D unclear. Germline CDR1 reads SNHLY; CDR2 reads FYNNEI. V was clipped by 1 base and J by 10 bases, with 13 bases between them. The CDR3 is 13 residues long. The CDR3 DNA reads TGTGCCAGCAGTGAAGATCAGGCTCCCGCAGCTTTCTTT. Protein sequence: CASSEDQAPAAFF.

The rearrangement joins TRBV5-6 to TRBJ2-3, with a possible D match to TRBD2 (7 bases). Germline assignment: CDR1 SGHDT and CDR2 YYEEEE. The length of the CDR3 is 15 residues. V was trimmed by 4 bases and J by 7 bases, leaving 19 bases between them. CDR3 nucleotide sequence: TGTGCCAGCAGCCCGAATGGGAGGGGACAATATACGCAGTATTTT. This encodes CASSPNGRGQYTQYF.

Only a few counts were recorded for this clone. This chain links TRBV28 with TRBJ2-5; 10 bases agree with TRBD2. The CDR3 covers 16 residues. V dropped 4 bases and J dropped 2; count of bases not matched to a gene: 7. Germline CDR1 is MDHEN and CDR2 is SYDVKM. CDR3 amino acids: CASSSGLAEPQETQYF. In nucleotides, the CDR3 is TGTGCCAGCAGTTCCGGACTAGCGGAGCCTCAAGAGACCCAGTACTTC.

The J gene is TRBJ2-1, the V gene TRBV30; D gene unclear. CDR1 and CDR2 from the germline V gene are GTSNPN and SVGIG (reference sequence). Deletions cut 5 bases from V and 0 bases from J, with 8 bases between. The CDR3 is 13 amino acids. The CDR3: CAWAIGSYNEQFF. The DNA for the CDR3 is TGTGCCTGGGCTATTGGCTCCTACAATGAGCAGTTCTTC.

The V gene is TRBV5-1, the J gene TRBJ1-1; 7 bases fit TRBD1. The length of the CDR3 is 13 residues. The germline V gene has CDR1 SGHRS and CDR2 YFSETQ. With 4 bases clipped from V and 5 bases from J, the junction kept 5 bases outside the gene matches. The DNA for the CDR3 is TGCGCCAGCAGCACAGGGACAGAAACTGAAGCTTTCTTT. Translated, it gives CASSTGTETEAFF.

This chain uses TRBV5-4 with TRBJ2-6; 7 bases fit TRBD2. The CDR3 has 17 amino acids. Germline assignment: CDR1 SGHNT and CDR2 YYREEE (reference sequence). J gave up 4 bases and V 4 bases, and 11 bases lay outside the gene matches. The CDR3 sequence is CASSPGGWEVGANVLTF. CDR3 DNA: TGTGCCAGCAGCCCGGGAGGCTGGGAAGTGGGGGCCAACGTCCTGACTTTC.

This clone was seen more than once but under ten times. The genes are TRBV7-9 and TRBJ2-4; D unresolved. Germline V CDR1 and CDR2: SEHNR, FQNEAQ (reference sequence). The ends were cut back, 2 bases at V and 8 bases at J, with 13 bases in the middle. The CDR3 length is 14 residues. The DNA of the CDR3 is TGTGCCAGCAGCTTATTGGCAGGTATAGACATTCAGTACTTC. It encodes CASSLLAGIDIQYF.

This clone was counted a few times. The chain has TRBV5-1 and TRBJ1-3; D is unresolved. Germline loops: CDR1 SGHRS, CDR2 YFSETQ. V lost 0 bases and J 0 bases, leaving 7 bases between the germline ends. The CDR3 is 15 residues long. The DNA for the CDR3 is TGCGCCAGCAGCTTGGGTGGCAACTCTGGAAACACCATATATTTT. Its translation: CASSLGGNSGNTIYF. Together with reference TRBV5-1 and TRBJ1-3, the CDR3 gives the full variable domain: KAGVTQTPRYLIKTRGQQVTLSCSPISGHRSVSWYQQTPGQGLQFLFEYFSETQRNKGNFPGRFSGRQFSNSRSEMNVSTLELGDSALYLCASSLGGNSGNTIYFGEGSWLTVV.

The chain combines TRBV7-9 with TRBJ2-6, with a possible D match to TRBD1 (6 bases). CDR1 and CDR2 (germline): SEHNR, FQNEAQ (reference sequence). The CDR3 extends over 17 amino acids. The V end was cut by 5 bases, the J end by 4 bases, with 18 bases between. DNA for the CDR3: TGTGCCAGCAGCGGAGGACTTTGGGGGCCCGGGGCCAACGTCCTGACTTTC. This sequence encodes CASSGGLWGPGANVLTF.

The sample holds a few counts of this clone. The V call is TRBV6-5, the J call TRBJ1-1; 7 bases agree with TRBD1. V lost 0 bases and J lost 4; bases outside the gene matches: 5. Per the germline V gene, CDR1 is MNHEY and CDR2 is SVGAGI. This CDR3 is built from 15 residues. DNA of the CDR3: TGTGCCAGCAGTTACTCCGACAGGGACGGCACTGAAGCTTTCTTT. This gives the protein CASSYSDRDGTEAFF.

This chain links TRBV29-1 with TRBJ1-1, with 9 bases aligning to TRBD1. CDR1 SQVTM and CDR2 ANQGSEA come from the germline V gene. This CDR3 is built from 13 residues. V was pared by 7 bases and J by 4 bases, with 7 bases of the junction left unmatched. CDR3 amino acids: CSAGTGGLTEAFF. Here the CDR3 DNA reads TGCAGCGCAGGAACAGGGGGCCTCACTGAAGCTTTCTTT.

The chain uses TRBV4-3 and TRBJ2-1; no firm D call. The CDR3 spans 15 residues. Trimming left V 0 bases short and J 2 bases short, with 8 bases between. Germline V gene sequence: CDR1 LGHNA, CDR2 YSLEER. The DNA for the CDR3 is TGCGCCAGCAGCCAAGATAGAACAGCCTACAATGAGCAGTTCTTC. Translation gives CASSQDRTAYNEQFF.

This clone has only one observation. The chain links TRBV6-5 to TRBJ2-1, with 11 bases matching TRBD2. Germline CDR1 is MNHEY and CDR2 is SVGAGI. The CDR3 contains 16 residues. J gave up 5 bases and V 0 bases, and 3 bases lay outside the gene matches. The CDR3 region has the DNA TGTGCCAGCAGTTACTCTCCTAGCGGGAGGAACAATGAGCAGTTCTTC. As protein: CASSYSPSGRNNEQFF.

The V gene is TRBV9, the J gene TRBJ2-4; 14 bases fit TRBD2. The trim removed 4 bases at V and 2 bases at J, leaving 11 bases unmatched. Germline V gene lookup returns CDR1 SGDLS and CDR2 YYNGEE. The CDR3 is 19 amino acids. CDR3 sequence reads: CASSSQGLAGVGSKNIQYF. The CDR3 DNA follows: TGTGCCAGCAGCTCCCAGGGACTAGCGGGAGTGGGTTCCAAAAACATTCAGTACTTC. The full variable domain, completed using reference TRBV9 and TRBJ2-4, is DSGVTQTPKHLITATGQRVTLRCSPRSGDLSVYWYQQSLDQGLQFLIQYYNGEERAKGNILERFSAQQFPDLHSELNLSSLELGDSALYFCASSSQGLAGVGSKNIQYFGAGTRLSVL.

V is TRBV11-3 and J is TRBJ2-1; D gene ambiguous. Germline loops: CDR1 SGHNT, CDR2 YENEEA. There are 14 residues in the CDR3. Trimming removed 1 base at V and 1 base at J, with 5 bases between. The DNA for the CDR3 is TGTGCCAGCAGCTTAGGCGGTTCCTACAATGAGCAGTTCTTC. Translated, it gives CASSLGGSYNEQFF.

This rearrangement joins TRBV5-1 to TRBJ2-3; tentative D call: TRBD1 (6 bases). V lost 5 bases and J 0 bases, leaving 10 bases between the germline ends. The CDR3 spans 14 residues. Germline V lookup: CDR1 SGHRS, CDR2 YFSETQ. CDR3 sequence reads: CASRGATSTDTQYF. Here the CDR3 DNA reads TGCGCCAGCAGGGGGGCGACTAGCACAGATACGCAGTATTTT.

J is TRBJ2-7 and V is TRBV19, with 7 bases identical to TRBD1. Looked up from germline, CDR1 is LNHDA and CDR2 is SQIVND (reference sequence). This CDR3 spans 14 amino acids. V gave up 6 bases and J gave up 0 bases; unmatched junction bases: 5. In DNA form, the CDR3 reads TGTGCCAGTAGCGGACAGGTTAGCTCCTACGAGCAGTACTTC. This translates into CASSGQVSSYEQYF.

The V gene is TRBV30, the J gene TRBJ2-7, with a weak D call TRBD1 (6 bases). CDR3 length: 14 residues. Trimming left V 0 bases short and J 6 bases short, with 15 bases between. CDR1 is GTSNPN and CDR2 is SVGIG in the germline V gene (reference sequence). The CDR3 loop reads CAWSVGTGRGEQYF. CDR3 in DNA: TGTGCCTGGAGTGTAGGTACAGGGAGAGGCGAGCAGTACTTC.

This chain links TRBV9 with TRBJ2-5; 7 positions agree with TRBD1. With V trimmed by 4 bases and J by 4 bases, 7 bases remained unmatched. The germline CDR1 and CDR2 sequences are SGDLS and YYNGEE. The CDR3 has 14 amino acids. CDR3 in DNA: TGTGCCAGCAGCAACCGGACAGGAGGAGAGACCCAGTACTTC. Residues: CASSNRTGGETQYF.

The chain has TRBV7-8 and TRBJ1-6, with 8 bases lining up with TRBD1. CDR3 length equals 14 residues. Germline lookup yields CDR1 SGHVS and CDR2 FQNEAQ. V lost 7 bases to trimming and J lost 4 bases; unmatched junction nucleotides: 3. The CDR3 sequence: CASTRQGYNSPLHF. The DNA for the CDR3 is TGTGCCAGCACCCGACAGGGGTATAATTCACCCCTCCACTTT.

The chain uses TRBV2 and TRBJ2-3; TRBD2 agrees at 10 bases. CDR3 size: 13 residues. V dropped 7 bases and J dropped 4; count of bases not matched to a gene: 2. Per the germline V gene, CDR1 is SNHLY and CDR2 is FYNNEI. The CDR3 DNA reads as TGTGCCAGCACTCTAGCGGGAGCAGATACGCAGTATTTT. It translates to CASTLAGADTQYF.

Only a few counts were recorded for this clone. The CDR3 sequence is CASSSGDFYEQYF. The CDR3 coding sequence is TGTGCCAGCTCATCAGGGGATTTCTACGAGCAGTACTTC. This chain connects TRBV27 to TRBJ2-7; TRBD1 is a possible D gene (6 bases). CDR1 is MNHEY and CDR2 is SMNVEV in the germline V gene (reference sequence). CDR3 length equals 13 residues. V was clipped by 8 bases and J by 3 bases, with 14 bases between them.

The chain employs TRBV5-1 and TRBJ2-1; 9 bases align to TRBD2. Germline-derived CDR1 and CDR2 are SGHRS and YFSETQ. V was pared by 3 bases and J by 0 bases, with 7 bases of the junction left unmatched. The CDR3 runs 17 residues. CDR3 sequence reads: CASSSRLAESSYNEQFF. In DNA, the CDR3 is TGCGCCAGCAGCTCCAGACTAGCGGAAAGCTCCTACAATGAGCAGTTCTTC.

This clone occurred a few times. CDR3 bases: TGTGCCAGCAGCGTAGATAACACCGGGGAGCTGTTTTTT. Translation: CASSVDNTGELFF. The rearrangement joins TRBV7-3 to TRBJ2-2; unclear D gene. The CDR3 has 13 residues. Trimming cost V 5 bases and J 2 bases, with 6 bases left between them. Germline V gene data show CDR1 as SGHTA and CDR2 as FQGTGA.

The chain joins TRBV5-8 to TRBJ1-5, with TRBD1 identical over 8 bases. Per germline, CDR1 SGHTS and CDR2 YDEGEE. The CDR3 spans 16 residues. The trim removed 0 bases at V and 0 bases at J, leaving 2 bases unmatched. The CDR3 nucleotides are TGTGCCAGCAGCTTGGGGGACAGGAATAGCAATCAGCCCCAGCATTTT. It encodes CASSLGDRNSNQPQHF.

The chain couples TRBV7-9 to TRBJ2-7; a weak D match, TRBD1 (5 bases). The CDR3 is 16 amino acids. The germline CDR1 and CDR2 sequences are SEHNR and FQNEAQ (reference sequence). The V gene lost 2 bases and the J gene lost 4 bases, with 18 bases spanning the gap. In DNA form, the CDR3 reads TGTGCCAGCAGCTTACTTGGGCCAGGGCCGATTTACGAGCAGTACTTC. Its protein is CASSLLGPGPIYEQYF.

The rearrangement joins TRBV9 to TRBJ2-1, with 10 bases fitting TRBD1. There are 16 residues in the CDR3. The germline CDR1 and CDR2 sequences are SGDLS and YYNGEE. Unmatched junction bases numbered 9, after V lost 4 bases and J lost 5 bases. In nucleotides, the CDR3 is TGTGCCAGCAGCAGACAGGGGGCGCCCTTTGACAATGAGCAGTTCTTC. This gives the protein CASSRQGAPFDNEQFF. Full variable domain (missing parts from reference TRBV9 and TRBJ2-1): DSGVTQTPKHLITATGQRVTLRCSPRSGDLSVYWYQQSLDQGLQFLIQYYNGEERAKGNILERFSAQQFPDLHSELNLSSLELGDSALYFCASSRQGAPFDNEQFFGPGTRLTVL.

As regards this clone: Other DNA sequences of this sample code for an identical CDR3. The rearrangement joins TRBV28 to TRBJ1-6; D uncertain. The CDR3 contains 13 residues. CDR1 is MDHEN, CDR2 SYDVKM, per germline. V gave up 8 bases and J gave up 5 bases, with 10 bases separating them. The CDR3 coding sequence is TGTGCCAGCGGAGTGCCGCATAATTCACCCCTCCACTTT. It is translated as CASGVPHNSPLHF.

The chain recombines TRBV14 with TRBJ1-1; 7 nucleotides line up with TRBD1. V shed 2 bases and J 7 bases; nucleotides not matched to a gene: 1. The CDR3 has 12 residues. Germline CDR1 SGHDN, CDR2 FVKESK. CDR3 in amino acids: CASSQSGGEAFF. Here the CDR3 DNA reads TGTGCCAGCAGCCAATCAGGGGGTGAAGCTTTCTTT.

The chain uses TRBV11-3 and TRBJ2-1, with a possible D match to TRBD1 (6 bases). Germline V lookup: CDR1 SGHNT, CDR2 YENEEA. The CDR3 runs to 16 residues. The germline V and J ends were trimmed by 4 bases and 4 bases, with 17 bases remaining between them. The CDR3 bases are TGTGCCAGCAGCTCCAAGGGGGTCCAGAGTTACAATGAGCAGTTCTTC. Amino acids: CASSSKGVQSYNEQFF.

The CDR3 reads CASSEYGQALYGYTF. The DNA of the CDR3 is TGCGCCAGCAGTGAGTATGGACAGGCCCTCTATGGCTACACCTTC. The chain recombines TRBV10-2 with TRBJ1-2, with 7 bases aligning to TRBD1. J gave up 4 bases and V 1 base, and 6 bases lay outside the gene matches. The germline CDR1 and CDR2 sequences are WSHSY and SAAADI. This CDR3 is built from 15 residues.

The V call is TRBV7-9, the J call TRBJ1-2; 9 bases are a match to TRBD1. Trimming cost V 5 bases and J 3 bases; bases outside gene matches: 7. This CDR3 spans 15 amino acids. The germline V gene encodes CDR1 SEHNR and CDR2 FQNEAQ (reference sequence). This chain's CDR3 is CASSLGQGYDYGYTF. For the CDR3, the DNA is TGTGCCAGCAGCCTAGGACAGGGGTACGACTATGGCTACACCTTC.